The rows below give T cell receptor beta chains drawn from one sample of a study of CD8 T cells in Susac syndrome. TCRdb ran MiXCR on the immunoSEQ multiplex PCR reads and lists one entry per CDR3 protein. The table lists roughly 200,000 distinct CDR3 sequences, around 95% of them singletons. Sequencing was performed on CD4+ T cells from PBMCs. The receptor set was obtained from a human donor with multiple sclerosis. CDR3s include the opening cysteine and the closing phenylalanine or tryptophan. The D gene is left open where the match is weak. Size values are once, few and many counts, or a class for expanded clones, and some rows have none.

size | J | D | V | DNA | CDR3
. | TRBJ2-7 | TRBD1 | TRBV2 | TGTGCCAGCAGTGAAGCAAGGACAGGGGGCTACGAGCAGTACTTC | CASSEARTGGYEQYF
once | TRBJ2-7 | . | TRBV12-5 | TGTGCTAGTGGCGATCGCGGACAGTCCGACGAGCAGTACTTC | CASGDRGQSDEQYF
. | TRBJ2-5 | . | TRBV3-1 | TGTGCCAGCAGCCAAGTGGTGACACAACTACAAGAGACCCAGTACTTC | CASSQVVTQLQETQYF
. | TRBJ2-1 | . | TRBV21-1 | TGTGCCAGCAGCAAAGGGACTAGCGGGGACAATGAGCAGTTCTTC | CASSKGTSGDNEQFF
. | TRBJ2-1 | TRBD1 | TRBV29-1 | TGCAGCGTTGAATCCTGGCGAGACAGGGGTAGTGAGCAGTTCTTC | CSVESWRDRGSEQFF
. | TRBJ2-3 | TRBD2 | TRBV4-1 | TGCGCCAGCAGCCCCGGGACTAGCGGGATCACAGATACGCAGTATTTT | CASSPGTSGITDTQYF
. | TRBJ2-2 | . | TRBV20-1 | TGCAGTGCTAGCCCCCAGCACACGAACACCGGGGAGCTGTTTTTT | CSASPQHTNTGELFF
. | TRBJ2-6 | . | TRBV9 | TGTGCCAGCAGCCAGACCCCCGGATCGGTTGGGGCCAACGTCCTGACTTTC | CASSQTPGSVGANVLTF
. | TRBJ1-3 | . | TRBV9 | TGTGCCAGCAGCGTAGGAATCAGCTCTGGAAACACCATATATTTT | CASSVGISSGNTIYF
. | TRBJ2-7 | . | TRBV4-1 | TGCGCCAGCAGCCAAGTATGGCGAGACTACGAGCAGTACTTC | CASSQVWRDYEQYF
. | TRBJ1-1 | TRBD1 | TRBV23-1 | TGCGCCAGCAGTCAATCGAACAGGGGGATGAACACTGAAGCTTTCTTT | CASSQSNRGMNTEAFF
. | TRBJ2-5 | TRBD1 | TRBV11-3 | TGTGCCAGCAGCGAGACAGGGTCGGGGACCCAGTACTTC | CASSETGSGTQYF